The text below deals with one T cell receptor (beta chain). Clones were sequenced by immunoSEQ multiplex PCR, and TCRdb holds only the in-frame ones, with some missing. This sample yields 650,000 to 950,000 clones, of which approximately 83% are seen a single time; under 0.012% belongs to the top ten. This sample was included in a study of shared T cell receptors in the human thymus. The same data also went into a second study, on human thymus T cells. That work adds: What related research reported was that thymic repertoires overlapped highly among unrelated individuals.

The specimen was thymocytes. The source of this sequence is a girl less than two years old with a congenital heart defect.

The DNA for the CDR3 is TGTGCCAGTCGAGGGAGGACAGGGGAGGAAAGCTCCTATAATTCACCCCTCCACTTT. It translates to CASRGRTGEESSYNSPLHF. V gene TRBV19 combines with J gene TRBJ1-6; 9 bases are a match to TRBD1. Germline V gives CDR1 LNHDA, CDR2 SQIVND (reference sequence). V was clipped by 8 bases and J by 0 bases; unmatched bases: 14. The length of the CDR3 is 19 residues.